This TCR beta chain comes out of a study of Graves' ophthalmopathy and Graves' hyperthyroidism. Details on this clonotype: No antigen is known for it. One end of the junction does not line up with germline, which may come from a read error.

Notes on the study in general: Blood also carried most expanded thyroid clonotypes exceeding 0.001 frequency. Between ophthalmopathy and stable hyperthyroidism, a 13-signature model drew a separation with around 86% sensitivity and about 80% specificity.

Among the exclusions were patients with other autoimmune diseases, uncontrolled infections, pregnancy or lactation. Fresh peripheral blood (around 9.7 ml) yielded the PBMCs. RNA transcripts were the template, and TCR beta CDR3 regions were amplified from them. First-round RT-PCR relied on HTBI primers, and a second-round multiplex PCR came next. TCRdb independently ran MiXCR on the multiplex PCR reads; one entry per CDR3 protein. This sample has approximately 700,000 distinct CDR3 sequences, with roughly 40% found just once. The CDR3 has 11 amino acids. The germline gives CDR1 SGHAT, CDR2 FQNNGV. The sequenced sample was peripheral blood. This sequence joins TRBV11-2 and TRBJ2-6; D remains ambiguous. This TCR came from an adult man with Graves' ophthalmopathy. The CDR3 coding sequence is TGTGCCAGCAGCTTGGAACGCGCTGAAGCTTTC. It encodes CASSLERAEAF.